A selection of T cell receptor beta chains follows, all from one sample in a study of molecular identifiers for immune sequencing clone quantification. TCRdb processed the PCR reads anew with MiXCR; each CDR3 protein has one entry. Of about 500,000 distinct CDR3 sequences listed, roughly a fifth were seen once; the top ten hold more than 0.8%. Sequencing was done on a sample of naive CD8+ T cells from blood, with Jurkat cell RNA spiked in. These receptors were collected from a human donor in good health. Some libraries in this study had Jurkat cell RNA spiked in. The CDR3 runs from the conserved cysteine through the conserved F or W. D genes are given only for firm matches. The size entry is marked missing in some rows and otherwise reads once, few, many or a size class.

size	V	D	J	CDR3	DNA
.	TRBV12-3/TRBV12-4	.	TRBJ2-7	CASSFRGSGNEQYF	TGTGCCAGCAGTTTTAGGGGGTCCGGAAACGAGCAGTACTTC
many	TRBV7-9	.	TRBJ2-7	CASSLDPGSLYEQYF	TGTGCCAGCAGCTTAGATCCAGGGAGCCTCTACGAGCAGTACTTC
.	TRBV20-1	.	TRBJ2-7	CSARDRSAVLPYEQYF	TGCAGTGCTAGAGATAGGTCAGCCGTTTTACCATACGAGCAGTACTTC
.	TRBV6-2/TRBV6-3	.	TRBJ2-2	CASSATGELFF	TGTGCCAGCAGTGCCACCGGGGAGCTGTTTTTT
few	TRBV27	.	TRBJ1-1	CASSLSEGANTEAFF	TGTGCCAGCAGTTTATCGGAGGGAGCAAACACTGAAGCTTTCTTT
many	TRBV6-2/TRBV6-3	TRBD2	TRBJ2-3	CASSYGLADTTDTQYF	TGTGCCAGCAGTTATGGGCTAGCGGACACCACAGATACGCAGTATTTT
many	TRBV5-1	.	TRBJ2-7	CASSFADQSYEQYF	TGCGCCAGCAGCTTTGCCGACCAATCCTACGAGCAGTACTTC
.	TRBV6-5	.	TRBJ2-7	CASSYSPPGRGTYEQYF	TGTGCCAGCAGTTACTCGCCCCCGGGACGGGGAACCTACGAGCAGTACTTC
many	TRBV7-2	TRBD1	TRBJ1-1	CASSLLDRGTEAFF	TGTGCCAGCAGCTTATTGGACAGGGGGACTGAAGCTTTCTTT
few	TRBV4-3	TRBD2	TRBJ2-3	CASSPGTSAADTQYF	TGCGCCAGCAGCCCCGGGACTAGCGCGGCAGATACGCAGTATTTT
.	TRBV27	.	TRBJ1-2	CASSLARGLNYGYTF	TGTGCCAGCAGTTTAGCTAGGGGGTTAAACTATGGCTACACCTTC
few	TRBV4-2	TRBD2	TRBJ2-7	CASSQAGGTSGSSYEQYF	TGTGCCAGCAGCCAAGCTGGGGGGACTAGCGGGAGTTCCTACGAGCAGTACTTC
few	TRBV18	TRBD2	TRBJ2-3	CASSPTSGREIADTQYF	TGTGCCAGCTCACCGACTAGCGGGAGGGAAATCGCAGATACGCAGTATTTT
.	TRBV5-6	TRBD2	TRBJ2-7	CASSLGAGSRPQQQYF	TGTGCCAGCAGCTTGGGAGCGGGGAGCCGGCCCCAGCAGCAGTACTTC
few	TRBV18	TRBD1	TRBJ2-5	CASSPETGVVWETQYF	TGTGCCAGCTCACCAGAGACAGGGGTTGTTTGGGAGACCCAGTACTTC
many	TRBV14	TRBD1	TRBJ2-3	CASSQVLGQGIGDTQYF	TGTGCCAGCAGCCAAGTACTCGGACAGGGGATCGGAGATACGCAGTATTTT
many	TRBV6-2/TRBV6-3	.	TRBJ2-7	CASSWTETYEQYF	TGTGCCAGCAGTTGGACGGAGACCTACGAGCAGTACTTC
.	TRBV6-5	.	TRBJ1-4	CASSPQAAGVWLEEKLFF	TGTGCCAGCAGCCCCCAAGCGGCCGGGGTGTGGCTGGAGGAAAAACTGTTTTTT
.	TRBV4-1	.	TRBJ2-7	CASSQVSGTMYEQYF	TGCGCCAGCAGCCAAGTGTCGGGGACCATGTACGAGCAGTACTTC
few	TRBV20-1	TRBD1	TRBJ2-5	CSARVGTGEETQYF	TGCAGTGCTAGAGTAGGGACAGGGGAAGAGACCCAGTACTTC
few	TRBV6-5	TRBD1	TRBJ2-1	CASSYSAGGNEQFF	TGTGCCAGCAGTTACTCGGCAGGGGGCAATGAGCAGTTCTTC
many	TRBV6-5	TRBD2	TRBJ2-3	CASSPSARRLAGDTQYF	TGTGCCAGCAGTCCATCCGCCAGACGGCTAGCGGGAGATACGCAGTATTTT
.	TRBV10-3	TRBD2	TRBJ2-3	CALGLAGSTDTQYF	TGTGCCCTGGGACTAGCGGGTAGCACAGATACGCAGTATTTT
many	TRBV3-1	TRBD2	TRBJ2-3	CASSQDAGEDTDTQYF	TGTGCCAGCAGCCAAGATGCGGGGGAAGACACAGATACGCAGTATTTT
many	TRBV20-1	.	TRBJ2-3	CSARERNSTSTDTQYF	TGCAGTGCTAGAGAGAGGAATTCGACAAGCACAGATACGCAGTATTTT
.	TRBV20-1	TRBD2	TRBJ2-1	CSARTLAGGINEQFF	TGCAGTGCTAGGACACTAGCGGGGGGGATTAATGAGCAGTTCTTC
few	TRBV7-9	TRBD1	TRBJ2-5	CASSSTPGTGVETQYF	TGTGCCAGCAGCTCTACCCCCGGGACAGGGGTAGAGACCCAGTACTTC
many	TRBV5-6	.	TRBJ2-7	CASSWGVGSYEQYF	TGTGCCAGCAGCTGGGGCGTTGGGTCCTACGAGCAGTACTTC
few	TRBV27	.	TRBJ2-4	CASSLPGTLAKNIQYF	TGTGCCAGCAGTTTACCCGGGACCCTAGCCAAAAACATTCAGTACTTC
.	TRBV4-3	TRBD2	TRBJ2-3	CASSQGGTSADTQYF	TGCGCCAGCAGCCAAGGGGGGACTAGCGCAGATACGCAGTATTTT
few	TRBV6-1	TRBD1	TRBJ2-7	CASSIGQGDEQYF	TGTGCCAGCAGTATCGGACAGGGCGACGAGCAGTACTTC
many	TRBV6-6	.	TRBJ2-7	CASSRGVEQYF	TGTGCCAGCAGTAGAGGGGTTGAGCAGTACTTC
many	TRBV30	.	TRBJ2-1	CAWSSSYNEQFF	TGTGCCTGGAGTAGCTCCTACAATGAGCAGTTCTTC
many	TRBV6-5	.	TRBJ1-1	CASSYGGGLTEAFF	TGTGCCAGCAGTTACGGAGGTGGGCTTACGGAAGCTTTCTTT
many	TRBV30	TRBD2	TRBJ2-2	CAWSVLAGSNTGELFF	TGTGCCTGGAGTGTACTAGCGGGCTCGAACACCGGGGAGCTGTTTTTT
few	TRBV9	.	TRBJ2-7	CASSVAGEGYEQYF	TGTGCCAGCAGCGTAGCGGGGGAAGGGTACGAGCAGTACTTC
many	TRBV20-1	TRBD2	TRBJ2-3	CSASVAGGTSTDTQYF	TGCAGTGCTAGTGTAGCGGGGGGAACTAGCACAGATACGCAGTATTTT
.	TRBV12-3/TRBV12-4	.	TRBJ1-5	CASSLTSTGNQPQHF	TGTGCCAGCAGTTTAACGAGCACTGGCAATCAGCCCCAGCATTTT
many	TRBV27	.	TRBJ1-1	CASSVTGLNTEAFF	TGTGCCAGCAGTGTTACAGGCCTGAACACTGAAGCTTTCTTT
.	TRBV6-2/TRBV6-3	.	TRBJ1-1	CASSYPPGAFF	TGTGCCAGCAGTTACCCCCCTGGAGCTTTCTTT
many	TRBV5-5	.	TRBJ2-7	CASSRLGAGPSYEQYF	TGTGCCAGCAGCCGTCTAGGTGCGGGTCCTTCCTACGAGCAGTACTTC
.	TRBV11-2	.	TRBJ2-5	CASSLEASGLSGKETQYF	TGTGCCAGCAGCTTAGAGGCCAGCGGACTGTCGGGGAAAGAGACCCAGTACTTT
few	TRBV4-3	TRBD1	TRBJ2-7	CASSHLPRQGGSYEQYF	TGCGCCAGCAGCCATTTGCCCCGACAGGGGGGGTCTTACGAGCAGTACTTC
many	TRBV19	.	TRBJ2-7	CASSGPYEQYF	TGTGCCAGTAGTGGCCCCTACGAGCAGTACTTC
.	TRBV2	TRBD1	TRBJ2-7	CASSGAGQGGYEQYF	TGTGCCAGCAGTGGAGCGGGACAGGGAGGCTACGAGCAGTACTTC
once	TRBV14	TRBD2	TRBJ2-2	CASRTSGCTGELFF	TGTGCCAGCAGGACTAGCGGTTGCACCGGGGAGCTGTTTTTT
many	TRBV30	TRBD2	TRBJ2-7	CAVAGVSYEQYF	TGTGCCGTAGCGGGGGTCTCCTACGAGCAGTACTTC
few	TRBV9	TRBD2	TRBJ2-3	CASSFGTSGPYSTDTQYF	TGTGCCAGCAGCTTTGGGACTAGCGGACCCTATAGCACAGATACGCAGTATTTT
many	TRBV28	.	TRBJ2-1	CASGSITLKISYNEQFF	TGTGCCAGCGGATCGATAACCCTAAAAATCTCCTACAATGAGCAGTTCTTC